Listed below are T cell receptor beta chains from one sample, sequenced in a study of cytomegalovirus exposure and HLA in healthy donors. Sequencing used immunoSEQ multiplex PCR; TCRdb keeps in-frame clones, though not all of them. The sample gives some 340,000 clones, approximately 90% of which show up once; over 1% is in the top ten. Sequences were obtained from PBMCs. Source of these receptors: a woman aged 25 to 39 in good health and CMV-seropositive. The CDR3 runs from the conserved cysteine through the conserved F or W. D genes are given only for firm matches. Rows may omit the clone size; those that give it use once, few, many or a size class.

.	TRBD2	TRBV4-3	TRBJ2-3	TGCGCCAGCAGCCAAGAACCGGGACTAGCGTACACAGATACGCAGTATTTT	CASSQEPGLAYTDTQYF
.	.	TRBV4-1	TRBJ2-1	TGCGCCAGCAGCCAAGAACTCGGGGGCTACAATGAGCAGTTCTTC	CASSQELGGYNEQFF
once	.	TRBV5-6	TRBJ2-7	TGTGCCAGCAGCTTACAGAGCTCCTACGAGCAGTACTTC	CASSLQSSYEQYF
.	TRBD2	TRBV5-1	TRBJ2-1	TGCGCCAGCAGCTTGGCACTAGCGGGGCTCAATGAGCAGTTCTTC	CASSLALAGLNEQFF
.	TRBD2	TRBV4-3	TRBJ2-7	TGCGCCAGCAAGCCAAGATCGGTAGCCAGCGGGGAATTTCACGAGCAGTACTTC	CASKPRSVASGEFHEQYF
.	.	TRBV19	TRBJ1-1	TGTGCCAGCAAGGGACAGAACACTGAAGCTTTCTTT	CASKGQNTEAFF
once	TRBD2	TRBV7-2	TRBJ2-5	TGTGCCAGCAGCCCCGGGGGGGGGACTAGCCTTGAGACCCAGTACTTC	CASSPGGGTSLETQYF
.	.	TRBV6-1	TRBJ2-7	TGTGCCAGCAGTGAACCTCGGGACTCGTGGTCCTACGAGCAGTACTTC	CASSEPRDSWSYEQYF
.	.	TRBV4-3	TRBJ2-7	TGCGCCAGCAGCCAAGTCGAAAGGCAATCTAGCTCCTACGAGCAGTACTTC	CASSQVERQSSSYEQYF
many	TRBD2	TRBV6-4	TRBJ2-2	TGTGCCAGCAGTGACACCGGGACTAGCGGGGTTCCCGGGGAGCTGTTTTTT	CASSDTGTSGVPGELFF
.	TRBD1	TRBV14	TRBJ2-7	TGTGCCAGCAGCTCCGGGACAGTCCTCTACGAGCAGTACTTC	CASSSGTVLYEQYF
once	TRBD1	TRBV27	TRBJ2-1	TGTGCCAGCAGTCGGCCGGGACAGAGCTCCTACAATGAGCAGTTCTTC	CASSRPGQSSYNEQFF
few	TRBD1	TRBV7-6	TRBJ2-7	TGTGCCAGCAGCGTCGGGACAGGGGCCTACGAGCAGTACTTC	CASSVGTGAYEQYF
.	.	TRBV30	TRBJ2-3	TGTGCCTGGACCTCGACAATACCCACAGATACGCAGTATTTT	CAWTSTIPTDTQYF
.	TRBD2	TRBV6-1	TRBJ2-1	TGTGCCAGCAGTGGGGGGACTAGCGGGTCGCGAAATGAGCAGTTCTTC	CASSGGTSGSRNEQFF
.	.	TRBV28	TRBJ2-7	TGTGCCAGCAGTTTAGGGGACACGGTGCTGAGCTCCTACGAGCAGTACTTC	CASSLGDTVLSSYEQYF
.	.	TRBV9	TRBJ2-5	TGTGCCAGCAGCGGACCCCAAGAGACCCAGTACTTC	CASSGPQETQYF
.	.	TRBV4-1	TRBJ2-1	TGCGCCAGCAGCCATTGGGCGGATGAGCAGTTCTTC	CASSHWADEQFF
.	.	TRBV7-2	TRBJ2-5	TGTGCCAGCAGCTTAGGGTACGGGGAGAGCCAAGAGACCCAGTACTTC	CASSLGYGESQETQYF
.	.	TRBV5-1	TRBJ2-3	TGCGCCAGCAGCCTGTACACAGATACGCAGTATTTT	CASSLYTDTQYF
.	.	TRBV5-1	TRBJ1-1	TGCGCCAGCAGTGGGGGAGGGTGGACTGAAGCTTTCTTT	CASSGGGWTEAFF
.	.	TRBV5-1	TRBJ2-5	TGCGCCAGCAGCTTGATCTCGGAGGCCCAGTACTTC	CASSLISEAQYF
.	.	TRBV28	TRBJ1-6	TGTGCCAGCAGTTTAGGGGTCAGGGACTATTCACCCCTCCACTTT	CASSLGVRDYSPLHF
.	TRBD1	TRBV7-9	TRBJ2-7	TGTGCCAGCAGCTCTCAGACAGGGGTGAACGAGCAGTACTTC	CASSSQTGVNEQYF
.	TRBD1	TRBV30	TRBJ1-1	TGTGCCTGGAGTGTACCGGGACAGACTATCATGAACACTGAAGCTTTCTTT	CAWSVPGQTIMNTEAFF
.	TRBD1	TRBV6-1	TRBJ1-2	TGTGCCAGCAGGACAGGGGGCGGGAGTGGCTACACCTTC	CASRTGGGSGYTF
.	TRBD1	TRBV7-3	TRBJ2-7	TGTGCCAGCAGCCTTGTACCAGGGGGTTACGAGCAGTACTTC	CASSLVPGGYEQYF
.	TRBD2	TRBV29-1	TRBJ2-1	TGCAGCGTTGAAGGCCAACTAGCGGCTACCTACAATGAGCAGTTCTTC	CSVEGQLAATYNEQFF
once	TRBD2	TRBV5-1	TRBJ2-7	TGCGCCAGCAGCCCTGGACTAGCGGGATCCCACGAGCAGTACTTC	CASSPGLAGSHEQYF